This T cell receptor beta chain was captured by sequencing in a study of shared clonotypes between healthy human individuals. Generated by immunoSEQ multiplex PCR, the TCRdb table keeps only in-frame clones and is missing some. The table lists about 560,000 clones, just over 75% of them singletons. In germline, CDR1 is GTSNPN, CDR2 SVGIG (reference sequence). The CDR3 has 17 residues. Sequencing input: PBMCs. This clonotype was obtained from a woman aged 40 to 55 in good health. Some clones in this sample may be carry-over from other donors' samples. V usage is TRBV30 and J usage is TRBJ2-5; D possibly uses TRBD1 or TRBD2 (5 bases each). TRBJ2-7 explains the end of the DNA better; the J call may be wrong. For the CDR3, the DNA is TGTGCCTGGAGGGGGGACCACGGGACGTTAAGACCCTACGAGCAGTACTTC. Protein: CAWRGDHGTLRPYEQYF.